This T cell receptor beta chain came from a study of post-analysis software for immune sequencing data. The wider study: Both relapsing-remitting and secondary progressive multiple sclerosis featured among the disease courses, as did progressive-relapsing multiple sclerosis.

Study results and caveats: When patients were compared with controls, about 5 TRBV segments were more frequent, TRBV5-6, TRBV5-1 and TRBV20-1 among them.

The germline gives CDR1 MGHRA, CDR2 YSYEKL. With V trimmed by 4 bases and J by 3 bases, 11 bases remained unmatched. This CDR3 has 16 amino acids. Sequencing libraries made from TCR beta cDNA carried unique molecular identifiers. Each CDR3 protein gets one entry after TCRdb re-called the PCR reads with MiXCR. Of 700,000 to 800,000 distinct CDR3 sequences listed, 25% to 30% are singletons. Points on this clonotype: The antigen is unknown.

Sequencing input: blood. The origin of this receptor is a girl under 18 with multiple sclerosis. The rearrangement uses TRBV4-1 and TRBJ1-1; 7 positions agree with TRBD1. The DNA of the CDR3 is TGCGCCAGCAGCCCCACCAGGCGACAGGGCGACACTGAAGCTTTCTTT. The encoded protein is CASSPTRRQGDTEAFF.